This T cell receptor beta chain was identified during a study of T cell repertoires in cytomegalovirus infection. Turning to the study itself: Researchers turned to recently identified HLA-C-restricted CMV epitopes as well as well-studied HLA-B-restricted ones. CMV infection together with matching HLA type was indicated by public TCR beta signatures. Findings of the study overall: Ex vivo responses were dominated by HLA-C-restricted CMV-specific TCR beta clonotypes. The study identified carriers of CMV plus the relevant HLA from cumulative public TCR beta family frequency.

Germline CDR1 LNHDA, CDR2 SQIVND (reference sequence). The germline V and J ends were trimmed by 3 bases and 5 bases, with 11 bases remaining between them. This CDR3 is built from 14 residues. This clonotype was picked up a small number of times. No antigen is known for it. TCRdb recomputed calls from the reads with MiXCR, one row per CDR3 protein. The sample has some 920,000 distinct CDR3 sequences, 25% to 40% seen once. This chain joins TRBV19 and TRBJ1-5; D is uncertain. The sequence came from a human donor in good health (CMV status not recorded). Some clones in this sample may be carry-over from other donors' samples. The sample consisted of cultured CD8+ T cells from PBMCs, taken from culture after CMV antigen stimulation. CDR3 loop: CASSILSRDQPQHF. CDR3 bases: TGTGCCAGTAGTATCTTGTCGAGGGATCAGCCCCAGCATTTT.